The entry below gives a single TCR beta chain sequence along with its context. The antigen remains undetermined. This entry belongs to a study of cytomegalovirus exposure and HLA in healthy donors. Study-level points and caveats: According to a subsequent analysis, TCR clusters from the first cohort were inclined to appear together in the 120 validation repertoires. It was 150 or so TCR beta chains that were listed as cytomegalovirus-associated.

The CDR3 is 16 amino acids. CDR1 and CDR2 (germline): MNHEY, SMNVEV (reference sequence). Germline trimming cut 5 bases from V and 5 bases from J; bases unmatched to any gene: 7. The assay was immunoSEQ multiplex PCR, and TCRdb's table has in-frame clones only and misses some. The sample lists some 130,000 clones, just under 85% occurring once. This chain uses TRBV27 with TRBJ2-2, with 11 nucleotides matching TRBD2. Sequenced material: PBMCs. This receptor was identified in a man between 25 and 39 years old in good health and CMV-seropositive. The CDR3, as DNA: TGTGCCAGCAGTCGCCTCCTAGCGGGGGGTACCGGGGAGCTGTTTTTT. Its protein is CASSRLLAGGTGELFF.